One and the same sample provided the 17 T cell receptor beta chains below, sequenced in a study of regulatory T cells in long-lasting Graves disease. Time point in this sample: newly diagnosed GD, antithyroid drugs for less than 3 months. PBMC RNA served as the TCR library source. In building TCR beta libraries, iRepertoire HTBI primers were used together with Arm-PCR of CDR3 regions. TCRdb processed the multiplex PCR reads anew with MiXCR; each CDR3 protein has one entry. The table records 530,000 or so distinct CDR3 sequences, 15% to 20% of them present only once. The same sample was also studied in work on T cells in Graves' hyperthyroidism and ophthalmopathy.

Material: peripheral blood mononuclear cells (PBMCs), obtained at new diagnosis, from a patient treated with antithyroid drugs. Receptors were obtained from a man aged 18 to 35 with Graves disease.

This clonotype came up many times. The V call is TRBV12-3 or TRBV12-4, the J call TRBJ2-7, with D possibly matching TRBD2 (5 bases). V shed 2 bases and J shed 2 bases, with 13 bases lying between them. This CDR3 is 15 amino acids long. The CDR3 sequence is CASSLRASLAYEQYF. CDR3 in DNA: TGTGCCAGCAGTTTAAGGGCTAGCTTAGCCTACGAGCAGTACTTC.

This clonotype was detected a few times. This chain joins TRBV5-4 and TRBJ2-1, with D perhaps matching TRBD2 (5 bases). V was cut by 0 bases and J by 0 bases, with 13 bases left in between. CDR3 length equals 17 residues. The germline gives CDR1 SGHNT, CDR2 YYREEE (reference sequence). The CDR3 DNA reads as TGTGCCAGCAGCTTGGACGGAGGAGTGGGCTCCTACAATGAGCAGTTCTTC. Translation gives CASSLDGGVGSYNEQFF.

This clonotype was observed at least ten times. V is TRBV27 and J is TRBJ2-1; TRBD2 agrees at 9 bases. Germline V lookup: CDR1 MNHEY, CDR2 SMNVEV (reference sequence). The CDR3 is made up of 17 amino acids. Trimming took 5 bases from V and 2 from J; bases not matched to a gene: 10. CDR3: CASSPRASGATYNEQFF. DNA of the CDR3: TGTGCCAGCAGTCCCAGGGCTAGCGGGGCTACCTACAATGAGCAGTTCTTC.

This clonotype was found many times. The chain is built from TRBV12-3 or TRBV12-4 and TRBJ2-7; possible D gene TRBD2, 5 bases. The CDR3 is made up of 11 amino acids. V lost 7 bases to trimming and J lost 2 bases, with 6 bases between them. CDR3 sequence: CASKGAYEQYF. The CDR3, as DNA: TGTGCCAGCAAGGGAGCCTACGAGCAGTACTTC.

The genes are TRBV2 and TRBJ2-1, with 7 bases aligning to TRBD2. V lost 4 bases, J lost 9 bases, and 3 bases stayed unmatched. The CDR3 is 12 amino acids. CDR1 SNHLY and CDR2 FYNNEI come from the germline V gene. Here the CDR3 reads CASSGGGGEQFF. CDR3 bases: TGTGCCAGCAGTGGGGGCGGGGGTGAGCAGTTCTTC.

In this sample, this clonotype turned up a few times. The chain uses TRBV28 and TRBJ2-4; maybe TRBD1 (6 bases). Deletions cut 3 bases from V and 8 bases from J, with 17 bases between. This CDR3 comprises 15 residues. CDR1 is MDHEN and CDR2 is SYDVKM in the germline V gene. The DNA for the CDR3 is TGTGCCAGCAGTTTTGGGGGCCCGAGGAATGACATTCAGTACTTC. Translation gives CASSFGGPRNDIQYF.

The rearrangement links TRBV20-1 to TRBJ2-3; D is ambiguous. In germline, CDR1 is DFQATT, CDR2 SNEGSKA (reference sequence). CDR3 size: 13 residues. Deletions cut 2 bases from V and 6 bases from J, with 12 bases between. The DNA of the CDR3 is TGCAGTGCTAGACCCATTGCCTCGGATACGCAGTATTTT. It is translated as CSARPIASDTQYF.

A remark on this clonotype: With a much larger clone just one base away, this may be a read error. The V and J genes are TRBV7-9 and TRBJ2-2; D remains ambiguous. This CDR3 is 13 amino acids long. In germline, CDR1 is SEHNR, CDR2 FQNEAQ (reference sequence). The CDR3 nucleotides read TGTGCCAGCAGCTTAAAGGCCACCGAGGAGCTGTTTTTT. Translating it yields CASSLKATEELFF.

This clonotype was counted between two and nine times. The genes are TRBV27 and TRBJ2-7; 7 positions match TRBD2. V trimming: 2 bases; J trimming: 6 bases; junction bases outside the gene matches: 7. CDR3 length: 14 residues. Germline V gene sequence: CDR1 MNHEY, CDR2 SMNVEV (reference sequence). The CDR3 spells CASSLGREVSEQYF. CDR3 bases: TGTGCCAGCAGTTTAGGACGGGAGGTCTCCGAGCAGTACTTC.

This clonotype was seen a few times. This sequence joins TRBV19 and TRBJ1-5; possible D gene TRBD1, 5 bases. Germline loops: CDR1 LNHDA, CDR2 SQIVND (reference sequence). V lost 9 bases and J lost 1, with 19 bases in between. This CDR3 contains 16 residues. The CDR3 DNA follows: TGTGCCAGCTGGGGGACCCGGAGGGGAAGCAATCAGCCCCAGCATTTT. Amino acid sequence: CASWGTRRGSNQPQHF.

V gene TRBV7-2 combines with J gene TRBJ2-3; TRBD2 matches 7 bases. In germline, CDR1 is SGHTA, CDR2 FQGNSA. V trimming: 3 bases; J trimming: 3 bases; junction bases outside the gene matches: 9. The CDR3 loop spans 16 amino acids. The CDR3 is CASSLGDYLGTDTQYF. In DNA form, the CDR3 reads TGTGCCAGCAGCTTGGGGGACTACCTCGGGACAGATACGCAGTATTTT. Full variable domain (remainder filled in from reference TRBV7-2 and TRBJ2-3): GAGVSQSPSNKVTEKGKDVELRCDPISGHTALYWYRQSLGQGLEFLIYFQGNSAPDKSGLPSDRFSAERTGGSVSTLTIQRTQQEDSAVYLCASSLGDYLGTDTQYFGPGTRLTVL.

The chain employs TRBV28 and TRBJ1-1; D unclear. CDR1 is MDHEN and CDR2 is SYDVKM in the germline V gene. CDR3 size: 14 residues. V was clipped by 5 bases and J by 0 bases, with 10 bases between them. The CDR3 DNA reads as TGTGCCAGCAGTCCGCAGTCTATGAACACTGAAGCTTTCTTT. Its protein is CASSPQSMNTEAFF.

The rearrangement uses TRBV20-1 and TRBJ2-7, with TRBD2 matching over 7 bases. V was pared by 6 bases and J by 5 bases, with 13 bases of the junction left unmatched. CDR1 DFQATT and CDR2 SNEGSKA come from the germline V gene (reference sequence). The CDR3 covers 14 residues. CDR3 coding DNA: TGCAGTGCAACCGGGACTACTTCTTTTGACGAGCAGTACTTC. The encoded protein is CSATGTTSFDEQYF.

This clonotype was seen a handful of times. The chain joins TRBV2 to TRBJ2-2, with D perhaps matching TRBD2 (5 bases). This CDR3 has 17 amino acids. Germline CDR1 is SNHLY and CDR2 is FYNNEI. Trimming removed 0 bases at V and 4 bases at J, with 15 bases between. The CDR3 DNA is TGTGCCAGCAGTGAAGCAGGGAGTAGCCACTTCACCGGGGAGCTGTTTTTT. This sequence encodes CASSEAGSSHFTGELFF.

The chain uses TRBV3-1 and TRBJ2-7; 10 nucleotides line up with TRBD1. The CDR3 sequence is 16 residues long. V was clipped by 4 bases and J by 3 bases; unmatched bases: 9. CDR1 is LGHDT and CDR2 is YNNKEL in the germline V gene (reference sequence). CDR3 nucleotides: TGTGCCAGCAGCCCGATCCCCGGGACAGGGGTCTACGAGCAGTACTTC. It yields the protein CASSPIPGTGVYEQYF.

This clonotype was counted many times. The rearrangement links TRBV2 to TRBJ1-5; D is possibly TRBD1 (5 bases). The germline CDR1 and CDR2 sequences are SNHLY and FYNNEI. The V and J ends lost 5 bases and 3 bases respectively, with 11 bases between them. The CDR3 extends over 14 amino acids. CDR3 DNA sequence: TGTGCCAGCAGTTCCGACAGTCCCAATCAGCCCCAGCATTTT. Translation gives CASSSDSPNQPQHF.

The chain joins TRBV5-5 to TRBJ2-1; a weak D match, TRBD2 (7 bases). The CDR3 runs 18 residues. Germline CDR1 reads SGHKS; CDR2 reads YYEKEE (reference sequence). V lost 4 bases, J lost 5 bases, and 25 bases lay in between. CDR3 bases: TGTGCCAGCAGCGGGGGGGCCAGGAGGGAATACGGGGACAATGAGCAGTTCTTC. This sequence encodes CASSGGARREYGDNEQFF.